The rows below give T cell receptor beta chains drawn from one sample of a study of blood T cell repertoires in COVID-19. Using immunoSEQ multiplex PCR, the repertoire was profiled, and TCRdb retains in-frame clones only, with some absent. The table shows under 300,000 clones, with around 87% occurring only once. What was sequenced was PBMCs or T cells enriched from blood (not recorded which). These receptors were collected from a woman aged 18-29 years who had recovered from COVID-19. CDR3s include the opening cysteine and the closing phenylalanine or tryptophan. The D gene is left open where the match is weak. Not every row has a clone size; where given, it reads once, few, many or a size class.

TRBJ1-2,TRBV5-3,NA,18,NA,CARSPSGRVGFMNYGYTF,TGTGCCAGAAGCCCCTCGGGCAGGGTGGGTTTTATGAACTATGGCTACACCTTC
TRBJ1-2,TRBV6-1,NA,13,NA,CASSEANNYGYTF,TGTGCCAGCAGTGAGGCAAATAACTATGGCTACACCTTC
TRBJ1-6,TRBV12-3/TRBV12-4,TRBD1,13,NA,CASTGGYNSPLHF,TGTGCTTCGACAGGGGGATATAATTCACCCCTCCACTTT
TRBJ1-1,TRBV5-1,NA,14,NA,CASSLAAVNTEAFF,TGCGCCAGCAGCTTGGCTGCGGTCAACACTGAAGCTTTCTTT
TRBJ2-4,TRBV29-1,NA,11,NA,CSVGTGGIQYF,TGCAGCGTTGGCACCGGGGGCATTCAGTACTTC
TRBJ2-6,TRBV5-6,TRBD2,18,NA,CASSFLASGTSGANVLTF,TGTGCCAGCAGTTTCCTAGCTAGCGGGACCTCTGGGGCCAACGTCCTGACTTTC
TRBJ2-3,TRBV9,NA,17,NA,CASSPTRGAGGTDTQYF,TGTGCCAGCAGCCCTACCCGGGGGGCTGGGGGCACAGATACGCAGTATTTT
TRBJ1-2,TRBV10-2,NA,16,NA,CASSDSRGGDLYGYTF,TGCGCCAGCAGCGATTCCCGAGGGGGAGACCTCTATGGCTACACCTTC
TRBJ1-5,TRBV5-5,NA,14,once,CASSLGIGGEPQHF,TGTGCCAGCAGCTTGGGTATAGGGGGAGAGCCCCAGCATTTT
TRBJ2-3,TRBV6-2/TRBV6-3,TRBD2,16,NA,CASSFRRTSGTDTQYF,TGTGCCAGCAGCTTCCGAAGGACTAGCGGAACAGATACGCAGTATTTT
TRBJ1-1,TRBV11-2,NA,16,NA,CASSSTVGGWGTEAFF,TGTGCCAGCAGCTCGACCGTGGGGGGTTGGGGCACTGAAGCTTTCTTT
TRBJ2-3,TRBV5-1,TRBD2,16,NA,CASSWVSSGSTDTQYF,TGCGCCAGCAGCTGGGTCTCTAGCGGCTCCACAGATACGCAGTATTTT
TRBJ2-1,TRBV28,TRBD2,18,NA,CASSLVLAGGKTYNEQFF,TGTGCCAGCAGTTTGGTACTAGCGGGGGGGAAGACCTACAATGAGCAGTTCTTC
TRBJ1-1,TRBV9,TRBD1,14,once,CASSPGQVVTEAFF,TGTGCCAGCAGCCCTGGACAGGTAGTGACTGAAGCTTTCTTT
TRBJ1-5,TRBV5-1,NA,15,NA,CASSLEGTSNQPQHF,TGCGCCAGCAGCTTGGAAGGGACAAGCAATCAGCCCCAGCATTTT